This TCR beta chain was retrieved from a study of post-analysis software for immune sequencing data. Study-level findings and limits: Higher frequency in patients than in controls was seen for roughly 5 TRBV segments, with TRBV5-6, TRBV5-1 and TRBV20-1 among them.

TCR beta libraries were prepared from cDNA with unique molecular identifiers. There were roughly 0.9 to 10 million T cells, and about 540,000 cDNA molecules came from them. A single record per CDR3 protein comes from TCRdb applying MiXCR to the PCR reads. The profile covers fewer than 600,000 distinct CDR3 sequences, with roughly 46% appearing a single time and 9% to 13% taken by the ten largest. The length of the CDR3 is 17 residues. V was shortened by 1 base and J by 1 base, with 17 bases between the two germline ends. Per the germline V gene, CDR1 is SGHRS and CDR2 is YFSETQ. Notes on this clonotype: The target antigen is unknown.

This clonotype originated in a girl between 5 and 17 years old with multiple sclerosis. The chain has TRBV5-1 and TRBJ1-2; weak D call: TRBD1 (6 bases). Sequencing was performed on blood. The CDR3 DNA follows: TGCGCCAGCAGCTTGCGGCCGACAGGCTCTTTTAACTATGGCTACACCTTC. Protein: CASSLRPTGSFNYGYTF.